The subject of this entry is one T cell receptor (beta chain). The clone's antigen remains unknown. No qualities accompany the bases; no much larger clone lies one base away. The data originate from a study of blood T cell repertoires in COVID-19 (dated by TCRdb to 2020 to 2021). A note on the overall study: Collaborator samples came from the United States, Italy and Spain and covered acute and convalescent phases of COVID-19. Where HLA class I and class II types were available, the types were taken from metadata supplied by the sample provider, not from assay-based typing. The samples were drawn from the first 160 participants of the ongoing ImmuneRACE study and from 1,254 subjects provided by 6 global collaborators. The material from the prospective study consisted of cDNA or gDNA derived from T cells, B-cell-depleted T cells, or PBMCs. Subjects who had been exposed to COVID-19, were actively infected with it, or had recovered from it provided the deeply sampled blood TCRbeta repertoires that made up the dataset. A de-identified subject ID, COVID-19 status, age in years and sex were almost always included in the sample metadata. The repertoires were released in a freely available public database meant as a resource for research on the immune response to SARS-CoV-2. Results the study describes overall, beyond this receptor: How much clinical and demographic metadata was included differed by source and by participant, and the metadata was provided uncurated.

The immunoSEQ Assay, a bias-controlled multiplex PCR, was used to amplify TCRbeta CDR3 regions from genomic DNA. The study's processing was this. The number of nucleated cells in each sample was estimated from the amplification of reference gene primers within the assay. To quantify the absolute abundance of each unique TCRbeta CDR3 rearrangement, sequence reads were collapsed and filtered. For each sample, productive Simpson clonality was calculated by taking the square root of Simpson's diversity index across productive rearrangements. Sourced from immuneACCESS, this table was stored by TCRdb with only in-frame sequences that have V and J called. A share of the clones is absent; for the studies checked, an unresolved V gene accounts for under half, and the remainder has no known explanation. Clone size and the V and J calls come from that table; the DNA yielded D and trimming. The sample table contains some 290,000 clones; only one count was recorded for nearly 90% of them. Around 10% of the sample is held by the ten biggest clonotypes.

At one collaborating source in Seattle, patients were enrolled during active infection and were followed longitudinally through the course of disease. Whole blood was collected in K2EDTA tubes by collaborating institutions according to the institutions' own protocols. For TCRbeta analysis, collaborator samples were shipped as frozen whole blood, as isolated PBMCs, or as DNA extracted from either sample type. From a lookup of the germline V gene, CDR1 and CDR2 are KGHSH and LQKENI. The CDR3 runs 13 amino acids, cysteine and phenylalanine included. Only CDR3 DNA remains: 39 bases, in frame from the first base. The germline ends are 13 bases apart after V is trimmed by 7 bases and J by 4 bases.

The clonotype was recovered from a woman in her twenties or thirties with COVID-19, enrolled during active disease. Sequenced sample: peripheral blood. The rearrangement joined TRBV18 to TRBJ1-2; TRBD1 is possibly the D segment (5 matching bases). CDR3 loop: CASFDGQGYGYTF. The nucleotides are TGTGCCAGCTTCGACGGGCAGGGCTATGGCTACACCTTC.